What follows are 24 T cell receptor beta chains derived from one specimen sequenced in a study of OX40 agonist ivuxolimab in advanced cancers. TCRdb keeps only in-frame clones here, not all; method: immunoSEQ multiplex PCR. The table records 74,000 or so clones, roughly 90% of them present only once. Sequences were derived from CD4+ or CD8+ T cells sorted from blood, sampled in a trial of the OX40 agonist ivuxolimab. The receptors come from an adult with an advanced solid tumor such as melanoma, head and neck, liver or kidney cancer.

As to this clone: Other nucleotide sequences in the sample specify the same CDR3. This sequence joins TRBV28 and TRBJ1-2; perhaps TRBD1 as D (5 bases). The CDR3 has 13 amino acids. V was trimmed by 2 bases and J by 1 base, leaving 5 bases between them. Germline CDR1 and CDR2: MDHEN and SYDVKM. CDR3 bases: TGTGCCAGCAGTTTACAGGGTAACTATGGCTACACCTTC. The encoded protein is CASSLQGNYGYTF.

The gene calls are TRBV4-1 and TRBJ1-4; TRBD1 matches 8 bases. CDR1 and CDR2 (germline): MGHRA, YSYEKL. The CDR3 has 15 residues. The V gene end was trimmed by 7 bases and the J gene end by 3 bases; junction bases not matched to a gene: 7. The CDR3, as DNA: TGCGCCAGCACCTTACAGGGGGGATCTAATGAAAAACTGTTTTTT. Protein product: CASTLQGGSNEKLFF.

The rearrangement joins TRBV5-6 to TRBJ1-1; D is possibly TRBD1 (6 bases). This CDR3 has 16 residues. Germline V gene data show CDR1 as SGHDT and CDR2 as YYEEEE. Trimming left V 4 bases short and J 8 bases short, with 24 bases between. The CDR3 sequence: CASSQLDRSPFGEAFF. Written as DNA, the CDR3 is TGTGCCAGCAGCCAGCTCGACAGGTCCCCGTTTGGGGAAGCTTTCTTT.

The chain couples TRBV4-1 to TRBJ2-1, with D possibly TRBD2 on 6 matching bases. V was cut by 3 bases and J by 14 bases, with 26 bases left in between. The CDR3 consists of 16 residues. Germline V CDR1 and CDR2: MGHRA, YSYEKL. CDR3 protein: CASSQGAGGGEIVEFF. Here the CDR3 DNA reads TGCGCCAGCAGCCAGGGAGCCGGAGGCGGGGAGATTGTGGAGTTCTTC.

The chain couples TRBV27 to TRBJ2-7; D remains unclear. Trimming removed 2 bases from V and 2 bases from J, with 13 bases in between. Per germline, CDR1 MNHEY and CDR2 SMNVEV (reference sequence). The length of the CDR3 is 15 residues. CDR3 DNA: TGTGCCAGCAGTTTAGCGGCGGCAGGACCCTACGAGCAGTACTTC. Encoded protein: CASSLAAAGPYEQYF.

V and J are TRBV5-1 and TRBJ2-1, with D uncertain. Trimming cost V 0 bases and J 5 bases, with 6 bases left between them. Germline V gives CDR1 SGHRS, CDR2 YFSETQ. The CDR3 has 13 residues. The CDR3 loop is CASSLDSHNEQFF. DNA of the CDR3: TGCGCCAGCAGCTTGGACAGTCACAATGAGCAGTTCTTC.

This sequence joins TRBV2 and TRBJ2-3; the D is unclear. Germline V lookup: CDR1 SNHLY, CDR2 FYNNEI. The germline V and J ends were trimmed by 4 bases and 12 bases, with 11 bases remaining between them. This CDR3 is built from 11 residues. The CDR3 region has the DNA TGTGCCAGCAGTGGCGGAAGGATACAGTATTTT. Translated: CASSGGRIQYF.

V gene TRBV27 combines with J gene TRBJ1-1, with a tentative D call TRBD1 (5 bases). V was pared by 6 bases and J by 6 bases, with 17 bases between. This CDR3 has 14 residues. CDR1 is MNHEY and CDR2 is SMNVEV in the germline V gene (reference sequence). The CDR3 nucleotides are TGTGCCAGCAGCTACCGGGACCGTGTCGCTGAAGCTTTCTTT. Translated, it gives CASSYRDRVAEAFF.

V is TRBV5-1 and J is TRBJ1-2; D not certain. Per germline, CDR1 SGHRS and CDR2 YFSETQ. CDR3 length: 14 residues. The ends were cut back, 1 base at V and 8 bases at J, with 15 bases in the middle. CDR3: CASSLTAFNAGYTF. In DNA form, the CDR3 reads TGCGCCAGCAGCTTGACAGCGTTCAATGCGGGCTACACCTTC.

This chain joins TRBV4-2 and TRBJ2-3; possibly TRBD2 for D (6 bases). The germline V gene has CDR1 LGHNA and CDR2 YNFKEQ. The CDR3 runs 16 residues. The V end lost 4 bases, the J end lost 0 bases, and 14 bases lay between the germline ends. CDR3: CASSLRLAESTDTQYF. DNA of the CDR3: TGTGCCAGCAGCCTAAGATTAGCGGAGAGCACAGATACGCAGTATTTT.

This clone was counted between two and nine times. In DNA, the CDR3 is TGTGCCAGCGCTGAGGAGCTAGCGGGAGTAAATACGCAGTATTTT. It specifies CASAEELAGVNTQYF. V usage is TRBV4-2 and J usage is TRBJ2-3, with 10 bases lining up with TRBD2. The CDR3 is made up of 15 amino acids. Unmatched junction bases numbered 12, after V lost 8 bases and J lost 7 bases. Germline-derived CDR1 and CDR2 are LGHNA and YNFKEQ.

CDR3 coding DNA: TGTGCCAGCAGCCAAGTAGCGACAGGGGGCCGGTACGAGCAGTACTTC. Amino acids: CASSQVATGGRYEQYF. V usage is TRBV4-2 and J usage is TRBJ2-7; 10 positions agree with TRBD1. V lost 1 base to trimming and J lost 4 bases; unmatched junction nucleotides: 7. The V gene's germline CDR1 is LGHNA and CDR2 YNFKEQ. This CDR3 spans 16 amino acids.

V usage is TRBV7-2 and J usage is TRBJ2-7, with a weak D call TRBD2 (7 bases). The CDR3 has 15 amino acids. Germline-derived CDR1 and CDR2 are SGHTA and FQGNSA. The ends were cut back, 1 base at V and 3 bases at J, with 13 bases in the middle. As DNA, the CDR3 is TGTGCCAGCAGCTTAGAGGGGGGGAGGCTCTACGAGCAGTACTTC. This sequence encodes CASSLEGGRLYEQYF.

This chain connects TRBV7-2 to TRBJ1-2, with 9 bases identical to TRBD1. Germline loops: CDR1 SGHTA, CDR2 FQGNSA. The CDR3 runs 17 residues. V was pared by 5 bases and J by 0 bases, with 10 bases of the junction left unmatched. The CDR3 region has the DNA TGTGCCAGCAGCCAATCCCCCGGGACAGGGACTAACTATGGCTACACCTTC. Its protein product is CASSQSPGTGTNYGYTF.

This chain uses TRBV2 with TRBJ2-3, with TRBD2 matching over 14 bases. CDR1 is SNHLY, CDR2 FYNNEI, per germline. The trim removed 4 bases at V and 2 bases at J, leaving 5 bases unmatched. CDR3 length equals 17 residues. The CDR3 here is CASSGTSGGRVTDTQYF. In DNA, the CDR3 is TGTGCCAGCAGTGGGACTAGCGGGGGGAGGGTCACAGATACGCAGTATTTT.

In its sample, this clone was seen once. The genes are TRBV28 and TRBJ1-4, with a possible D match to TRBD1 (6 bases). This CDR3 is 19 amino acids long. CDR1 and CDR2 (germline): MDHEN, SYDVKM. V was pared by 5 bases and J by 5 bases, with 27 bases between. The CDR3 region has the DNA TGTGCCAGCAGTGGACCTAGGACAGCCCGCATGGCCTTAAATGAAAAACTGTTTTTT. This gives the protein CASSGPRTARMALNEKLFF.

The chain joins TRBV2 to TRBJ1-2; a weak D match, TRBD1 (6 bases). Trimming left V 6 bases short and J 0 bases short, with 11 bases between. The CDR3 consists of 14 residues. Germline values: CDR1 SNHLY, CDR2 FYNNEI. CDR3 DNA: TGTGCCAGCAGGGGAGACAGGTCTAACTATGGCTACACCTTC. This codes for CASRGDRSNYGYTF. Full variable domain (missing parts from reference TRBV2 and TRBJ1-2): EPEVTQTPSHQVTQMGQEVILRCVPISNHLYFYWYRQILGQKVEFLVSFYNNEISEKSEIFDDQFSVERPDGSNFTLKIRSTKLEDSAMYFCASRGDRSNYGYTFGSGTRLTVV.

The chain is built from TRBV5-4 and TRBJ2-7; 8 positions agree with TRBD1. CDR1 is SGHNT, CDR2 YYREEE, per germline (reference sequence). The junction had 13 bases not matched to a gene; V was cut back by 4 bases and J by 7 bases. CDR3 length equals 15 residues. This CDR3 reads CASSKPGGGSEEQYF. Written as DNA, the CDR3 is TGTGCCAGCAGCAAACCAGGGGGCGGTTCGGAAGAGCAGTACTTC.

The chain recombines TRBV5-4 with TRBJ2-7; TRBD2 matches at 15 bases. Looked up from germline, CDR1 is SGHNT and CDR2 is YYREEE (reference sequence). The J segment lost 7 bases and the V segment lost 3 bases, leaving 8 bases of the junction unmatched. The CDR3 extends over 16 amino acids. This CDR3 is CASSSGGLAGGFEQYF. The CDR3, as DNA: TGTGCCAGCAGCTCAGGAGGACTAGCGGGAGGGTTTGAGCAGTACTTC.

The chain carries TRBV6-6 and TRBJ1-6; a possible D gene is TRBD1 (5 bases). The V gene lost 7 bases and the J gene lost 10 bases, with 11 bases spanning the gap. The CDR3 contains 12 residues. Per germline, CDR1 MNHNY and CDR2 SVGAGI (reference sequence). Here the CDR3 reads CASNQGDSPLHF. CDR3 DNA sequence: TGTGCCAGCAATCAGGGTGACTCACCCCTCCACTTT.

This chain joins TRBV2 and TRBJ1-1, with 8 bases lining up with TRBD1. This CDR3 comprises 14 residues. From germline, CDR1 is SNHLY and CDR2 FYNNEI. J lost 3 bases, V lost 1 base, and 1 base had no gene match. The CDR3 protein is CASSEGTGYTEAFF. In DNA, the CDR3 is TGTGCCAGCAGTGAAGGGACAGGGTACACTGAAGCTTTCTTT.

This clone was seen just once. The chain links TRBV2 to TRBJ1-1; possibly TRBD1 for D (5 bases). With 4 bases removed from V and 1 base from J, the gap between germline ends came to 13 bases. Germline loops: CDR1 SNHLY, CDR2 FYNNEI. The CDR3 length is 15 residues. The CDR3 here is CASSGGGTTNTEAFF. Written as DNA, the CDR3 is TGTGCCAGCAGTGGGGGGGGTACAACGAACACTGAAGCTTTCTTT.

The chain carries TRBV10-3 and TRBJ1-6; 8 nucleotides align to TRBD1. The J segment lost 6 bases and the V segment lost 5 bases, leaving 3 bases of the junction unmatched. Germline assignment: CDR1 ENHRY and CDR2 SYGVKD. The CDR3 consists of 14 residues. The CDR3: CAISRDRINSPLHF. DNA for the CDR3: TGTGCCATCAGTCGGGACAGGATTAATTCACCCCTCCACTTT.

The chain recombines TRBV6-1 with TRBJ2-1; weak D call: TRBD2 (7 bases). The V and J ends lost 1 base and 7 bases respectively, with 11 bases between them. CDR3 length: 14 amino acids. Germline values: CDR1 MNHNS, CDR2 SASEGT. The CDR3 protein is CASSEVGGANEQFF. CDR3 nucleotides: TGTGCCAGCAGTGAAGTAGGGGGGGCAAATGAGCAGTTCTTC.